This note documents a single TCR beta chain sequence. These data originate in a study of cytomegalovirus exposure and HLA in healthy donors. Method: immunoSEQ multiplex PCR; TCRdb's copy keeps in-frame clones and lacks some. The profile covers roughly 67,000 clones, with around 90% appearing a single time and 3.1% taken by the ten largest. CDR1 is SQVTM, CDR2 ANQGSEA, per germline. Trimming stripped 7 bases from V and 3 bases from J, with 10 bases between. The CDR3 runs to 12 residues. Sequencing used PBMCs. This TCR came from a man between 18 and 35 years old in good health and CMV-seronegative. The chain joins TRBV29-1 to TRBJ2-1, with a possible D match to TRBD2 (5 bases). CDR3 in amino acids: CSGGELYNEQFF. In DNA, the CDR3 is TGCAGCGGGGGAGAACTCTACAATGAGCAGTTCTTC.